This T cell receptor (beta chain) emerged from a study of cytomegalovirus exposure and HLA in healthy donors (dated by TCRdb to the late 2010s). Background on the whole study: According to an earlier analysis of a few hundred of the donors, roughly 180 million T cells yielded roughly 100 million unique TCR beta sequences and 250 to 350 Gb of sequence data. In a later analysis, previously published TCR beta repertoires from about 670 donors were re-analyzed and high-resolution HLA genotyping was added so that TCR occurrence patterns could be studied. Among the roughly 400 genotyped donors, 81% belonged to the genetic ancestry cluster associated with self-reported Caucasian donors. Donor age, sex, ethnicity and CMV serostatus were collected together with the repertoire data. High-throughput TCR immunosequencing, statistical association of individual TCRs with disease status, and machine learning were combined to predict cytomegalovirus infection status. The later analysis used no new phenotypic data to find candidate immune exposures, relying instead on TCR beta sequences and their occurrence across donors. A later genetic analysis used genome-wide SNP genotypes for about 65% of the roughly 700 donors, treating that subset as a discovery cohort. HLA typing included class I and class II loci at four-digit resolution. Besides the first cohort of hundreds of subjects, a separate validation cohort made up of over a hundred different subjects was used. The study profiled the T cell repertoires of under 700 subjects by immunosequencing and related them to cytomegalovirus serostatus. The aim of the study was to test whether cataloging public T cell receptors could identify signatures of past pathogen exposure. All discovery cohort repertoires had been generated on a single sequencing platform. The number of typed donors differed by locus: about 629-630 for A, B, C, DRB1 and DQB1; 522 for DQA1; fewer than 610 for DPA1; and some 470 for DPB1. Roughly 5 DR-DQ haplotypes were handled as single units for association and clustering, since linkage in the cohort was strong. Roughly 300 gigabases of sequencing data and approximately 85 million unique TCR sequences were included in an early release covering about 700 HLA-typed donors. Across 398 genotyped donors of the cohort, an average of about 250,000 unique TCR beta nucleotide sequences per donor were sequenced, and about a sixth of those sequences were non-productive. To decide whether each TCR beta V gene segment behaved as functional or pseudogenic, an earlier analysis of approximately 590 of the donors relied on high-throughput TCR beta sequencing.

Trimming removed 2 bases from V and 7 bases from J; the gene matches leave 7 bases unexplained. The CDR3 has 15 amino acids, counting the end cysteine and phenylalanine. Just CDR3 DNA is preserved here, 45 bases in frame from base 1. CDR1 MNHNS and CDR2 SASEGT are derived from the germline V gene. The method was the immunoSEQ multiplex PCR assay. A mixture of 60 forward primers for TCR Vbeta segments and 13 reverse primers for TCR Jbeta segments was used in the multiplex PCR. A multiplex PCR assay on genomic DNA amplified the CDR3 region of rearranged TCR beta genes. Amplified TCR beta libraries were sequenced as 87-base-pair reads on the Illumina HiSeq System. In the authors' own workflow: A later analysis tallied around 80 million unique TCR beta chains across the 660 or so repertoires, and 10 million to 11 million of those chains were shared by two or more donors. Raw reads were error-corrected and collapsed into unique sequences with a nearest-neighbor algorithm that merged closely related sequences to remove PCR and sequencing errors. V, D and J gene segments were assigned by aligning CDR3 sequences to IMGT reference sequences. For a sequence to be retained, a match of at least six nucleotides to both a V gene segment and a J gene segment was required. Rearrangements were called productive when the CDR3 lacked stop codons and stayed in frame with V and J; all others were non-productive. CDR3 was defined by IMGT convention, running from the second conserved V-encoded cysteine to the conserved J-encoded phenylalanine. The earlier analysis of 550 to 650 of the donors excluded any sequence lacking an unambiguous match to a single V gene segment. An earlier analysis of 587 of the donors classified V segments as functional when productive rearrangements were above 56.7% and as segregating when the standard deviation between donors was above 5%. To diagnose cytomegalovirus status from the catalog of TCR beta chain sequences, a statistical classification framework was built. In a later analysis, V and J genes were assigned by comparing TCR nucleotide sequences against IMGT/GENE-DB human TR gene sequences. The TCRdist pipeline was used in a later analysis to assign CDR3 sequences and most-parsimonious VDJ recombination scenarios. In a later analysis, every TCR beta chain was defined by the combination of its CDR3 amino acid sequence and its V-gene family, and reads without a unique V-gene family were dropped. A later analysis removed 600 or so highly shared, low-generation-probability nucleotide sequences to deal with suspected cross-contamination and a sequencing artifact. In a later analysis, a clonal expansion index for each public chain was calculated from normalized within-repertoire ranks of inferred template counts. In a later analysis, generation probabilities were computed with a VDJ recombination model fitted to out-of-frame rearrangements, and the resulting probabilities were checked against IGoR. In a later analysis, hypergeometric tests were used to score TCR-TCR, TCR-HLA and TCR-CMV co-occurrence, with a repertoire-size bias correction applied to TCR pairs. To estimate false discovery rates, a later analysis permuted the HLA or CMV assignments 20 times. A later analysis grouped co-occurring TCRs with DBSCAN, adding TCRdist sequence similarity when clustering within HLA-allele-positive subsets. Repertoires with fewer than 30,000 or more than 120,000 public chains were left out of co-occurrence clustering, as were four to six repertoires with anomalous nucleotide sharing. This immuneACCESS table, as held by TCRdb, lists in-frame sequences with V and J called but not all clones. Of the missing ones, under half trace to an unresolved V gene in checked studies; the others have no known cause. The V and J calls and clone size come from that table; D and trimming were worked out from the DNA. The sample's table lists a count of fewer than 70,000 clones. The leading ten clones occupy less than 6% of the sample.

Remarks on this clone: There is no known antigen for this receptor.

The cohort was made up of 650 to 700 healthy bone marrow donors. All cohort members were sampled while nominally healthy, although unrecorded immune exposures were likely present. The donor was CMV seropositive and belonged to the group of 250 to 350 seropositive cohort members. A peripheral blood sample was provided by each donor, and peripheral blood mononuclear cells were used for TCR beta sequencing. The Qiagen DNeasy Blood Extraction Kit was used to extract genomic DNA from the blood cell samples. On the study overall, not on this receptor specifically: The 87-base-pair reads could not distinguish some IMGT-functional V segments, including TRBV6-2 and TRBV6-3, so those segments were excluded. Presence/absence analyses assumed roughly uniform sequencing depth across donors, an assumption that may not hold. According to a later analysis, parvovirus B19, influenza, CMV and Epstein-Barr virus appeared linked to several top co-occurrence clusters. A further reported finding was that TCR beta sequences accurately predicted the HLA-A and HLA-B alleles for most subjects in the first cohort. Because some donors lacked HLA typing at each locus, the association tests relied only on the typed subset. In an earlier analysis of more than 450 of the donors, most TCR beta V segments were observed in productive rearrangements about 90% or about 30% of the time, broadly matching IMGT annotations. According to the authors, the approach could potentially be generalized to other disease states and immunological phenotypes. In a later analysis, some 18,000 TCR beta sequences were associated with specific HLA alleles at a false discovery rate of 0.05. Over 15 rarely observed V segments, including chromosome 9 orphons, were excluded from the earlier analysis of approximately 600 of the donors because counts were too low. While some public TCRs were present in many individuals, most TCR sequences turned up only very rarely across donors. Strong co-occurrence of HLA alleles, especially DR and DQ, made assigning TCR associations to individual alleles difficult. This cohort had only TCR beta chains sequenced, and the lack of alpha or paired-chain data limited which features could be detected. The study gave a list of some 150 TCR beta chains associated with cytomegalovirus. A cluster of highly shared sequence variants was judged likely to be a technical artifact of the sequencing pipeline. The only immune exposure information available for the cohort was CMV serostatus. Linkage disequilibrium might explain the correlated functional status among segregating V segments, but an unknown experimental factor could not be excluded. In a later genetic analysis, a missense DCLRE1C variant was associated with V-gene and J-gene trimming of TCR beta chains, and the association was replicated in an independent cohort. Three of the identified cytomegalovirus-associated TCR beta chains were confirmed in vitro to be specific for cytomegalovirus antigens. Most CMV-associated TCR beta chains appeared to be HLA-restricted in a later analysis, and the HLA associations seemed to be driven largely by CMV exposure. According to a later genetic analysis, donors in an Asian-associated ancestry cluster had fewer N-insertions in productive TCRs than the approximately 610-donor mean. Cytomegalovirus status was reported to be diagnosed by the classifier with high specificity and sensitivity in both the original and validation cohorts. In a later analysis, HLA-associated TCR beta chains were found to be more clonally expanded and to have lower generation probabilities than equally common non-associated chains. In a later analysis, the rate of TCR association differed among HLA loci, with DRB1 alleles having the most associated TCRs and HLA-C alleles having the fewest.

This receptor was obtained from a man aged 25-45 years in good health and CMV-seropositive. Sequencing was done on a sample of PBMCs. The chain was built from TRBV6-1 and TRBJ2-5; the junction holds 10 bases that match TRBD2. The bases read TGTGCCAGCAGTGAAACTAGCGGGGTCCGGGGGACCCAGTACTTC. Its coded protein is CASSETSGVRGTQYF.